A single T cell receptor (beta chain) is shown here with its context. The repertoire was sequenced with immunoSEQ multiplex PCR; TCRdb's copy has only in-frame clones and lacks some. Among 90,000 to 110,000 clones, approximately 90% were seen once, and the ten largest hold about 16%. Germline CDR1 and CDR2: SGHTA and FQGNSA. V was trimmed by 5 bases and J by 1 base, leaving 13 bases between them. CDR3 length: 15 residues. The data stem from a study of control samples from healthy donors and cancer patients. The chain links TRBV7-2 to TRBJ2-3; weak D call: TRBD1 (6 bases). The source material was blood. The receptor was derived from a woman between 45 and 65 years old in good health. CDR3 sequence: CASSPIYRGTDTQYF. CDR3 coding DNA: TGTGCCAGCAGCCCTATCTACAGGGGCACAGATACGCAGTATTTT.